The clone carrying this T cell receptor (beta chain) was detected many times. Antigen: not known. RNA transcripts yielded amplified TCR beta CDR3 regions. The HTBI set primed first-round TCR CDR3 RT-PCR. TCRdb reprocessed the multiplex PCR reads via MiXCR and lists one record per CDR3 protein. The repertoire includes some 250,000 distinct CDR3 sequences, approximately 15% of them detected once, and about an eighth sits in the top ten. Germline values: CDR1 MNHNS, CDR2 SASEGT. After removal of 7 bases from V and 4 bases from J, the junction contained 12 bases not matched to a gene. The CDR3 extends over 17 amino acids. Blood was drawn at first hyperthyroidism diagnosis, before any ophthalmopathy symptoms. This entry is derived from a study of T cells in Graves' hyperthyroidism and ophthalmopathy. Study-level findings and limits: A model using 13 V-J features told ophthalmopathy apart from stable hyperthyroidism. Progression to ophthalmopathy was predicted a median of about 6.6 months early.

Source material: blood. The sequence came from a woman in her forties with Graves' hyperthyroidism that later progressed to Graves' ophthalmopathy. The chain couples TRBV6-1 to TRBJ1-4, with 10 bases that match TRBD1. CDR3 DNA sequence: TGTGCCAGCACCGCCTTTGGGACAGGGGTCCGTAATGAAAAACTGTTTTTT. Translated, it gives CASTAFGTGVRNEKLFF.